The source of this TCR beta chain is a study of human T cells and chemical hapten exposure. CDR1 LNHNV and CDR2 YYDKDF come from the germline V gene (reference sequence). CDR3 length equals 15 residues. Trimming removed 1 base at V and 0 bases at J, with 7 bases between. Time point meaning: patch test 1, 2 weeks after DPC sensitization. Regarding treatment: therapeutic diphenylcyclopropenone sensitization with weekly scalp DPC. TCRdb re-analysed the RACE reads in MiXCR, keeping a single row per CDR3 protein. Of 300,000 to 400,000 distinct CDR3 sequences in the sample, approximately 6.3% were seen once.

This TCR derives from a woman younger than 35 with alopecia areata. Some clones in this sample may be carry-over from other donors' samples. This specimen was whole blood, taken in connection with sensitization to the hapten diphenylcyclopropenone (DPC). The chain is built from TRBV15 and TRBJ1-3; D perhaps matches TRBD1 (5 bases). CDR3 in DNA: TGTGCCACCAGCAGAGGGGGGAACTCTGGAAACACCATATATTTT. Protein: CATSRGGNSGNTIYF.